Below are 27 T cell receptor beta chains sequenced from a single sample in a study of blood T cells in healthy people across ages. A second PCR, run for roughly 7 to 11 cycles, used a sample-barcoded 5' primer plus a J-beta primer mix. TCRdb re-called the 5' RACE reads with MiXCR, one entry per CDR3 protein. The sample lists roughly 500,000 distinct CDR3 sequences, 27% occurring once. Sequenced sample: blood. Source of these receptors: a woman between 65 and 79 years old in good health.

The table lists this clonotype with a few counts. This chain connects TRBV29-1 to TRBJ2-3, with TRBD1 matching 8 bases. CDR1 is SQVTM, CDR2 ANQGSEA, per germline. The CDR3 is 14 residues long. Trimming cost V 5 bases and J 4 bases; bases outside gene matches: 8. The CDR3 DNA reads TGCAGCGTTACAGGGGGGAGGAGCGCAGATACGCAGTATTTT. Translation: CSVTGGRSADTQYF.

This clonotype was seen a few times. The chain carries TRBV15 and TRBJ2-4; D tentatively reads TRBD1 or TRBD2 (5 bases each). The germline V gene encodes CDR1 LNHNV and CDR2 YYDKDF (reference sequence). Between the trimmed V and J ends, which lost 0 bases and 4 bases, there was a span of 13 bases. This CDR3 comprises 16 residues. CDR3 DNA: TGTGCCACCAGCAGAGAGGTTCCGGGACGGAAAAACATTCAGTACTTC. It encodes CATSREVPGRKNIQYF.

The rearrangement joins TRBV6-7 to TRBJ2-5; TRBD2 matches 7 bases. TRBV6-7 is given ORF status, its function remaining uncertain. The trim removed 3 bases at V and 3 bases at J, leaving 1 base unmatched. The CDR3 runs to 13 residues. The CDR3 DNA sequence: TGTGCCAGCAGTTATCTAGCGGAAGAGACCCAGTACTTC. This translates into CASSYLAEETQYF.

The V and J genes are TRBV7-9 and TRBJ2-6; possibly TRBD1 for D (5 bases). Deletions cut 4 bases from V and 0 bases from J, with 10 bases between. Per the germline V gene, CDR1 is SEHNR and CDR2 is FQNEAQ (reference sequence). This CDR3 has 16 amino acids. CDR3 bases: TGTGCCAGCAGCTGGGCAGGGAACTCTGGGGCCAACGTCCTGACTTTC. Encoded protein: CASSWAGNSGANVLTF.

The V call is TRBV30, the J call TRBJ1-1; TRBD1 is a possible D gene (6 bases). CDR3 length equals 14 residues. The germline V gene has CDR1 GTSNPN and CDR2 SVGIG (reference sequence). The V gene lost 5 bases and the J gene lost 4 bases, with 17 bases spanning the gap. CDR3 protein: CAWELGARRTEAFF. The DNA of the CDR3 is TGTGCCTGGGAATTGGGGGCGAGACGCACTGAAGCTTTCTTT.

This clonotype was seen just once. V usage is TRBV4-3 and J usage is TRBJ2-5; D call uncertain. This CDR3 spans 14 amino acids. CDR1 is LGHNA and CDR2 is YSLEER in the germline V gene. Trimming pared 0 bases from V and 5 bases from J, leaving 10 bases between. In DNA, the CDR3 is TGCGCCAGCAGCCAAGACGTGGTAGGGGAGACCCAGTACTTC. This gives the protein CASSQDVVGETQYF.

This rearrangement joins TRBV9 to TRBJ2-3; 10 bases align to TRBD2. The length of the CDR3 is 14 residues. Trimming cost V 7 bases and J 3 bases; bases outside gene matches: 5. CDR1 SGDLS and CDR2 YYNGEE come from the germline V gene. The CDR3 nucleotides are TGTGCCAGCCAGCGGGGGGGTCGGACAGATACGCAGTATTTT. Encoded protein: CASQRGGRTDTQYF.

This clonotype was recorded a few times. This chain joins TRBV7-2 and TRBJ2-3; TRBD2 aligns across 14 bases. Germline V gives CDR1 SGHTA, CDR2 FQGNSA. The CDR3 totals 16 residues. J gave up 6 bases and V 5 bases, and 7 bases lay outside the gene matches. As DNA, the CDR3 is TGTGCCAGCAGCCAGGGGACTAGCGGGGGAGCGGATACGCAGTATTTT. It translates to CASSQGTSGGADTQYF.

Remarks on this clonotype: At one of its ends the junction is not consistent with the germline gene, which may arise from a read error. V is TRBV20-1 and J is TRBJ2-7, with TRBD2 identical over 8 bases. Per the germline V gene, CDR1 is DFQATT and CDR2 is SNEGSKA (reference sequence). The CDR3 totals 14 residues. CDR3 DNA: TGCGGTGCTAGATTGCAGCGGGGGCCCTACGAGCAGTACTTC. Its protein is CGARLQRGPYEQYF.

The rearrangement uses TRBV7-2 and TRBJ2-7; the D is unclear. Deletions cut 3 bases from V and 2 bases from J, with 8 bases between. CDR1 and CDR2 (germline): SGHTA, FQGNSA. There are 13 residues in the CDR3. CDR3 region: CASSLPATYEQYF. CDR3 DNA sequence: TGTGCCAGCAGCTTGCCAGCGACCTACGAGCAGTACTTC.

About this clonotype itself: A junction end diverges from the germline sequence, so it may reflect a read error. V gene TRBV6-5 combines with J gene TRBJ1-2; tentative D call: TRBD1 (6 bases). Germline lookup yields CDR1 MNHEY and CDR2 SVGAGI. The CDR3 has 14 residues. The CDR3 bases are TGTGCCAGCAGACTACGGGGGGGCTTGCATGGCTACATCTTC. Protein: CASRLRGGLHGYIF.

The chain uses TRBV5-1 and TRBJ1-1; a weak D match, TRBD1 (5 bases). The CDR3 runs 13 residues. Trimming cost V 5 bases and J 5 bases, with 13 bases left between them. Germline values: CDR1 SGHRS, CDR2 YFSETQ. CDR3 sequence: CASRSSGGTEAFF. CDR3 nucleotide sequence: TGCGCCAGCAGGAGCTCTGGGGGGACTGAAGCTTTCTTT.

This clonotype has more than one count but fewer than ten. The chain combines TRBV6-5 with TRBJ2-1; 10 bases match TRBD2. Germline V gene sequence: CDR1 MNHEY, CDR2 SVGAGI. The CDR3 runs to 16 residues. V dropped 4 bases and J dropped 1; count of bases not matched to a gene: 4. DNA for the CDR3: TGTGCCAGCAGTTCATCGACTAGCGGGTCCTACAATGAGCAGTTCTTC. Translation gives CASSSSTSGSYNEQFF.

This clonotype has only a few counts. The chain couples TRBV19 to TRBJ1-4, with TRBD1 as a possible D gene (6 bases). This CDR3 is 13 amino acids long. V lost 6 bases to trimming and J lost 5 bases, with 10 bases between them. Per germline, CDR1 LNHDA and CDR2 SQIVND (reference sequence). The CDR3 coding sequence is TGTGCCAGTAGGAACAGGGCGAATGAAAAACTGTTTTTT. Translation gives CASRNRANEKLFF. Variable domain in full (rest from reference TRBV19 and TRBJ1-4): DGGITQSPKYLFRKEGQNVTLSCEQNLNHDAMYWYRQDPGQGLRLIYYSQIVNDFQKGDIAEGYSVSREKKESFPLTVTSAQKNPTAFYLCASRNRANEKLFFGSGTQLSVL.

This chain uses TRBV7-2 with TRBJ1-2; TRBD1 aligns across 8 bases. CDR1 and CDR2 (germline): SGHTA, FQGNSA. The CDR3 loop spans 17 amino acids. J was trimmed by 3 bases and V by 1 base; bases with no gene match: 10. The DNA for the CDR3 is TGTGCCAGCAGCTTAGTTCTGGGCACGACAGGGGACTATGGCTACACCTTC. It encodes CASSLVLGTTGDYGYTF.

The chain joins TRBV4-3 to TRBJ2-7; either TRBD1 or TRBD2 may fit D (5 bases each). Germline CDR1 and CDR2: LGHNA and YSLEER. V dropped 1 base and J dropped 2 bases, with 12 bases sitting between them. CDR3 length equals 15 residues. CDR3 sequence reads: CASSQVPQGPYEQYF. The CDR3 DNA follows: TGCGCCAGCAGCCAAGTTCCTCAGGGACCCTACGAGCAGTACTTC.

The genes are TRBV20-1 and TRBJ1-1; the D is unclear. The CDR3 has 12 residues. Germline V lookup: CDR1 DFQATT, CDR2 SNEGSKA (reference sequence). Trimming took off 3 bases at V and 12 bases at J, with 17 bases between the two ends. This CDR3 is CSASPPGNSSFF. CDR3 bases: TGCAGTGCTAGCCCCCCCGGGAATTCGTCTTTCTTT.

This clonotype was seen a few times. J is TRBJ2-7 and V is TRBV12-5; 9 bases agree with TRBD1. This CDR3 region has 12 residues. The trim removed 7 bases at V and 11 bases at J, leaving 9 bases unmatched. Per germline, CDR1 LGHNT and CDR2 FRNRAP. The CDR3 DNA is TGTGCTAGTGTTGTGGACAGGGGAACGGAGTACTTC. Translated: CASVVDRGTEYF.

This sequence joins TRBV5-1 and TRBJ1-2; TRBD1 is a possible D gene (5 bases). Germline V gene sequence: CDR1 SGHRS, CDR2 YFSETQ. The CDR3 consists of 12 residues. Between the trimmed V and J ends, which lost 4 bases and 3 bases, there was a span of 7 bases. CDR3 DNA sequence: TGCGCCAGCAGCGGCAGGGACTATGGCTACACCTTC. Translated: CASSGRDYGYTF.

V usage is TRBV4-1 and J usage is TRBJ1-2; the D gene is possibly TRBD1 (5 bases). V lost 8 bases and J lost 7, with 20 bases in between. Germline V CDR1 and CDR2: MGHRA, YSYEKL. The CDR3 totals 14 residues. CDR3 sequence: CASHGHSSQGGYTF. The CDR3 DNA follows: TGCGCCAGCCACGGACACTCCTCACAAGGTGGCTACACCTTC.

The rearrangement joins TRBV12-3 or TRBV12-4 to TRBJ1-2; unclear D gene. The V end was cut by 5 bases, the J end by 3 bases, with 7 bases between. The CDR3 loop spans 12 amino acids. Here the CDR3 DNA reads TGTGCCAGCAGTCTAATGGACTATGGCTACACCTTC. It yields the protein CASSLMDYGYTF.

This clonotype was counted between two and nine times. The V gene is TRBV7-2, the J gene TRBJ2-3; 7 bases align to TRBD1. V was clipped by 0 bases and J by 2 bases; unmatched bases: 8. Per the germline V gene, CDR1 is SGHTA and CDR2 is FQGNSA. The CDR3 has 17 residues. CDR3 protein: CASSLASGTVTTDTQYF. CDR3 DNA: TGTGCCAGCAGCTTAGCGTCCGGGACAGTGACCACAGATACGCAGTATTTT.

The J gene is TRBJ1-1, the V gene TRBV27, with D hard to call. This CDR3 has 13 amino acids. Trimming shortened V by 6 bases and J by 3 bases, and 11 bases separated the two germline ends. CDR1 is MNHEY and CDR2 is SMNVEV in the germline V gene (reference sequence). The DNA of the CDR3 is TGTGCCAGCAGCCCTAAATGGGACACTGAAGCTTTCTTT. This encodes CASSPKWDTEAFF.

This clonotype has ten or more counts. V usage is TRBV7-8 and J usage is TRBJ2-7, with 10 bases matching TRBD1. Trimming cost V 7 bases and J 1 base; bases outside gene matches: 7. CDR3 length: 15 amino acids. Germline CDR1 is SGHVS and CDR2 is FQNEAQ. In nucleotides, the CDR3 is TGTGCCAGCATCCCCAGGGACAGGGGATCCTACGAGCAGTACTTC. Its translation is CASIPRDRGSYEQYF. The full variable domain, its missing parts supplied by reference TRBV7-8 and TRBJ2-7, is GAGVSQSPRYKVAKRGQDVALRCDPISGHVSLFWYQQALGQGPEFLTYFQNEAQLDKSGLPSDRFFAERPEGSVSTLKIQRTQQEDSAVYLCASIPRDRGSYEQYFGPGTRLTVT.

V and J are TRBV5-1 and TRBJ1-2, with a weak D call TRBD1 (5 bases). In germline, CDR1 is SGHRS, CDR2 YFSETQ. The CDR3 spans 14 residues. The V end was cut by 0 bases, the J end by 4 bases, with 10 bases between. CDR3: CASSLDRGGYGYTF. CDR3 sequence (DNA): TGCGCCAGCAGCTTGGATCGGGGGGGCTATGGCTACACCTTC.

This clonotype appeared a few times. V and J are TRBV5-1 and TRBJ1-4, with TRBD1 matching 7 bases. CDR1 and CDR2 from the germline V gene are SGHRS and YFSETQ. The CDR3 is 16 amino acids. With 4 bases clipped from V and 5 bases from J, the junction kept 11 bases outside the gene matches. The chain's CDR3 is CASSRRQGGANEKLFF. As DNA, the CDR3 is TGCGCCAGCAGCAGAAGACAGGGTGGCGCAAATGAAAAACTGTTTTTT.

V usage is TRBV7-2 and J usage is TRBJ2-5; TRBD2 aligns across 7 bases. Germline CDR1 and CDR2: SGHTA and FQGNSA. The length of the CDR3 is 15 residues. With V trimmed by 1 base and J by 5 bases, 7 bases remained unmatched. This CDR3 reads CASSLVAGVGETQYF. CDR3 bases: TGTGCCAGCAGCTTAGTGGCGGGGGTGGGGGAGACCCAGTACTTC.